These T cell receptor beta chains were read from a single sample in a study of T cell responses to AZD1222 COVID-19 vaccine. The repertoire was sequenced with immunoSEQ multiplex PCR; TCRdb's copy has only in-frame clones and lacks some. The table includes over 130,000 clones, approximately 94% detected once. Source: peripheral blood, taken on day 0 of AZD1222 vaccination. These receptors originate from an adult in good health. Each CDR3 is given with its conserved first and last residue. The D gene is left open where the match is weak. The size entry is marked missing in some rows and otherwise reads once, few, many or a size class.

DNA | CDR3 | length | J | D | size | V
TGTGCCAGCAGTGATCTGGCGGGGGGGCGCACAACTCAAGAGACCCAGTACTTC | CASSDLAGGRTTQETQYF | 18 | TRBJ2-5 | TRBD2 | - | TRBV2
TGTGCTAGTGGTGGAGGGGGGAGGGGAGATACGCAGTATTTT | CASGGGGRGDTQYF | 14 | TRBJ2-3 | - | - | TRBV12-5
TGTGCCAGCGAGAGGGGTGGTCTAGCCCAGCATTTT | CASERGGLAQHF | 12 | TRBJ1-5 | - | - | TRBV28
TGCAGCGTCCGCCAAGATACGCAGTATTTT | CSVRQDTQYF | 10 | TRBJ2-3 | - | - | TRBV29-1
TGTGCCACTGCCGAGGGGACAGGGGAGGACGAGCAGTACTTC | CATAEGTGEDEQYF | 14 | TRBJ2-7 | TRBD1 | once | TRBV19
TGTGCCTGGAGTCTGGGTTGGGGCAATGAGCAGTTCTTC | CAWSLGWGNEQFF | 13 | TRBJ2-1 | - | - | TRBV30
TGTGCCAGCAGCCAAGATGTGGGCGCGGGAGGCTACACCTTC | CASSQDVGAGGYTF | 14 | TRBJ1-2 | - | - | TRBV3-1/TRBV3-2
TGTGCCAGCAGCCTAGATGGGAGGGTGAGCAATCAGCCCCAGCATTTT | CASSLDGRVSNQPQHF | 16 | TRBJ1-5 | - | - | TRBV7-8
TGCGCCAGCAGCCAAGAGTTGGGGGGGACAGGGACCTACGAGCAGTACTTC | CASSQELGGTGTYEQYF | 17 | TRBJ2-7 | TRBD1 | - | TRBV4-1
TGTGCCAGCAGCGTAGAGGCGACAGATACGCAGTATTTT | CASSVEATDTQYF | 13 | TRBJ2-3 | - | - | TRBV9
TGTGCCAGCACCAGGACAGGGGGATCCTACAATGAGCAGTTCTTC | CASTRTGGSYNEQFF | 15 | TRBJ2-1 | TRBD1 | - | TRBV3-1/TRBV3-2
TGTGCCAGCTCACCTCGAGCGGGGGGCCAAGAGACCCAGTACTTC | CASSPRAGGQETQYF | 15 | TRBJ2-5 | TRBD2 | few | TRBV18
TGTGCCAGTAGTCCGCAAAACAGGTTTTCCTATGGCTACACCTTC | CASSPQNRFSYGYTF | 15 | TRBJ1-2 | - | - | TRBV19
TGTGCCAGCAGCTCGGTGGGACAGACTAATCAGCCCCAGCATTTT | CASSSVGQTNQPQHF | 15 | TRBJ1-5 | TRBD1 | - | TRBV7-9
TGTGCCAGCAGTGGAGGGACGGGAGGCTACACCTTC | CASSGGTGGYTF | 12 | TRBJ1-2 | - | once | TRBV25-1
TGTGCCAGCAGTTTAGGAGGGGTGGCTTTCTTT | CASSLGGVAFF | 11 | TRBJ1-1 | - | - | TRBV27
TGTGCCAGCCGCGGGAGCTACGAGCAGTACTTC | CASRGSYEQYF | 11 | TRBJ2-7 | TRBD2 | - | TRBV12-3/TRBV12-4
TGTGCCAGCAGCCAGGCTTACTACGAGCAGTACTTC | CASSQAYYEQYF | 12 | TRBJ2-7 | - | - | TRBV14
TGTGCCAGTAGCGCCTCTCCGGACAGGACCTACGAGCAGTACTTC | CASSASPDRTYEQYF | 15 | TRBJ2-7 | TRBD1 | - | TRBV19
TGTGCCAGCAGCTTTGGGGGGGCTCTCACCGGGGAGCTGTTTTTT | CASSFGGALTGELFF | 15 | TRBJ2-2 | - | - | TRBV7-2
TGTGCCAGCAGCTGGACTAGCGGAAGCAGCTCCTACAATGAGCAGTTCTTC | CASSWTSGSSSYNEQFF | 17 | TRBJ2-1 | TRBD2 | - | TRBV11-2
TGTGCCAGCAGTCTCCCGGGCTCCTACGAGCAGTACTTC | CASSLPGSYEQYF | 13 | TRBJ2-7 | - | once | TRBV7-2
TGCGCCAGCAGCTTGGGACCGGGAAACACTGAAGCTTTCTTT | CASSLGPGNTEAFF | 14 | TRBJ1-1 | - | once | TRBV5-1
TGTGCCATCAGTGAGTCGAATGGACAAAACTATGGCTACACCTTC | CAISESNGQNYGYTF | 15 | TRBJ1-2 | - | - | TRBV10-3
TGTGCCAGCAGCTTAAGTGGACGGAACTATGGCTACACCTTC | CASSLSGRNYGYTF | 14 | TRBJ1-2 | - | - | TRBV7-2
TGTGCCTGGAGTGTCGATTACAGGGGCTCGGAGCAGTACTTC | CAWSVDYRGSEQYF | 14 | TRBJ2-7 | TRBD1 | - | TRBV30
TGTGCCAGCAGCCGTGGGGAACAGAACTATGGCTACACCTTC | CASSRGEQNYGYTF | 14 | TRBJ1-2 | - | once | TRBV7-8
TGTGCCAGCAGTTTTCAGGGAGGCACAGATACGCAGTATTTT | CASSFQGGTDTQYF | 14 | TRBJ2-3 | - | - | TRBV27
TGTGCCAGCAGCACCGAACTCCCCGGGACAGGGGAAGGCTACACCTTC | CASSTELPGTGEGYTF | 16 | TRBJ1-2 | TRBD1 | - | TRBV5-4
TGCGCCAGCAGCCAAGAGGGGGTTAACACCGGGGAGCTGTTTTTT | CASSQEGVNTGELFF | 15 | TRBJ2-2 | - | - | TRBV4-3
TGTGCCAGCAGCAAAGGTGGTGAGGGAACGAACTATGGCTACACCTTC | CASSKGGEGTNYGYTF | 16 | TRBJ1-2 | - | few | TRBV21-1
TGTGCCAGCAGCTTACAACTAGCGGGAGGGCTCAATGAGCAGTTCTTC | CASSLQLAGGLNEQFF | 16 | TRBJ2-1 | TRBD2 | - | TRBV7-9
TGTGCCAGCAGCCGGGACAGGTCTAACTACGAGCAGTACTTC | CASSRDRSNYEQYF | 14 | TRBJ2-7 | TRBD1 | - | TRBV5-6
TGTGCCAGCAGCCAAGGACAGGGGGCCTACGAGCAGTACTTC | CASSQGQGAYEQYF | 14 | TRBJ2-7 | TRBD1 | - | TRBV5-5
TGTGCCAGCAGTTCCGACGGGACTAACTATGGCTACACCTTC | CASSSDGTNYGYTF | 14 | TRBJ1-2 | - | once | TRBV7-2
TGTGCAAGTCGCTTAGCGCTAGCGGGGAACCAAGAGACCCAGTACTTC | CASRLALAGNQETQYF | 16 | TRBJ2-5 | - | - | TRBV12-2
TGTGCCAGCAGCAACGACAGGGGAGGATTGGATACGCAGTATTTT | CASSNDRGGLDTQYF | 15 | TRBJ2-3 | TRBD1 | - | TRBV2
TGTGCCAGCAGCCAGCTCAGGGGAACGGTTGGCTACACCTTC | CASSQLRGTVGYTF | 14 | TRBJ1-2 | - | - | TRBV3-1/TRBV3-2
TGCGCCAGCAGCCAAGATCGAGACACTTATCAGCCCCAGCATTTT | CASSQDRDTYQPQHF | 15 | TRBJ1-5 | - | once | TRBV4-3
TGTGCCAGCAGCGCTGAGAGACTAGAAGAGCAGTACTTC | CASSAERLEEQYF | 13 | TRBJ2-7 | - | - | TRBV7-2
TGTGCCATCAGTGAGTCTGTCCGGGCAGACCATATTTGGGACTATGGCTACACCTTC | CAISESVRADHIWDYGYTF | 19 | TRBJ1-2 | - | once | TRBV10-3
TGTGCCAGCAGTCGGGGGAGCGAGCAGTACTTC | CASSRGSEQYF | 11 | TRBJ2-7 | - | - | TRBV5-6
TGTGCCAGCTCACCATTGCCGGGACAGGGGCTCTCCACAGATACGCAGTATTTT | CASSPLPGQGLSTDTQYF | 18 | TRBJ2-3 | TRBD1 | - | TRBV18
TGTGCCACCAGTCTACTCCATCAGCCCCAGCATTTT | CATSLLHQPQHF | 12 | TRBJ1-5 | - | - | TRBV24-1
TGTGCCAGCAGCCAAGAAGAGGGGGAGCTGTTTTTT | CASSQEEGELFF | 12 | TRBJ2-2 | - | - | TRBV3-1/TRBV3-2
TGTGCCAGCTCACCACCAGCTAGCGGGAGCTCCTACGAGCAGTACTTC | CASSPPASGSSYEQYF | 16 | TRBJ2-7 | TRBD2 | - | TRBV18
TGTGCCAGCAGGGGTGGGCCCGGGGAGCTGTTTTTT | CASRGGPGELFF | 12 | TRBJ2-2 | - | - | TRBV28
TGTGCCACCAGTGAAACGACAGGGTTCGGGGACACTGAAGCTTTCTTT | CATSETTGFGDTEAFF | 16 | TRBJ1-1 | TRBD1 | - | TRBV24-1
TGTGCCAGTAGTATACAGAACTCTGGAAACACCATATATTTT | CASSIQNSGNTIYF | 14 | TRBJ1-3 | - | - | TRBV19
TGCGCCAGCAGCTTCAGGCAGGGAAGCACCGGGGAGCTGTTTTTT | CASSFRQGSTGELFF | 15 | TRBJ2-2 | - | - | TRBV5-1
TGTGCCAGCAGCCCGTCGGACAGGAACATGAACACTGAAGCTTTCTTT | CASSPSDRNMNTEAFF | 16 | TRBJ1-1 | TRBD1 | - | TRBV7-2
TGCGCCAGCAGTGAGTCGCTAAGTGGCGGTGAGCAGTTCTTC | CASSESLSGGEQFF | 14 | TRBJ2-1 | - | - | TRBV10-2
TGTGCCAGCAGCTTTTACAGGGTTCCAGGCTACACCTTC | CASSFYRVPGYTF | 13 | TRBJ1-2 | - | - | TRBV7-2
TGTGCCAGCAGCCAATCCGGACTAGCCCATGAGCAGTTCTTC | CASSQSGLAHEQFF | 14 | TRBJ2-1 | TRBD2 | - | TRBV3-1/TRBV3-2
TGTGCCAGCAGTTTCGGTGGCTATGGCTACACCTTC | CASSFGGYGYTF | 12 | TRBJ1-2 | - | - | TRBV12-3/TRBV12-4
TGTGCCAGCAGCCAGGCGGGCAATGAGCAGTTCTTC | CASSQAGNEQFF | 12 | TRBJ2-1 | - | - | TRBV4-2
TGTGCCAGCAGAGGGGAGTGGAACTACGAGCAGTACTTC | CASRGEWNYEQYF | 13 | TRBJ2-7 | - | - | TRBV21-1
TGCGCCAGCAGCCAAGATGGACAGACGAACACTGAAGCTTTCTTT | CASSQDGQTNTEAFF | 15 | TRBJ1-1 | - | - | TRBV4-1
TGTGCCAGCAGCCCTAAATCGAGGTGGGGGGGGCCCGGAGATACGCAGTATTTT | CASSPKSRWGGPGDTQYF | 18 | TRBJ2-3 | - | - | TRBV7-2
TGTGCCAGCAGCGGTGGGGGCAGGGGCCAAAAATATGGCTACACCTTC | CASSGGGRGQKYGYTF | 16 | TRBJ1-2 | - | - | TRBV9